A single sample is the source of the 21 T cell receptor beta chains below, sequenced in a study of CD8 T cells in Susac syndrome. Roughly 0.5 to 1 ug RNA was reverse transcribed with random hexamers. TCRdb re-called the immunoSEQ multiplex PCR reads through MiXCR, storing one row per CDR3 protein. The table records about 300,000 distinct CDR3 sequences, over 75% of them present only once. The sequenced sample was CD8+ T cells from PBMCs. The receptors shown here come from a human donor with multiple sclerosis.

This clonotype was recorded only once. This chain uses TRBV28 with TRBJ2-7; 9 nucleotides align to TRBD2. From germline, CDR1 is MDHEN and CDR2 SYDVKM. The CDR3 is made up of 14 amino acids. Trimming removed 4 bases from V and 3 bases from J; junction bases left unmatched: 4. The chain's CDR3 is CASSSRLAVYEQYF. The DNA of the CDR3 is TGTGCCAGCAGTTCCCGACTAGCGGTCTACGAGCAGTACTTC.

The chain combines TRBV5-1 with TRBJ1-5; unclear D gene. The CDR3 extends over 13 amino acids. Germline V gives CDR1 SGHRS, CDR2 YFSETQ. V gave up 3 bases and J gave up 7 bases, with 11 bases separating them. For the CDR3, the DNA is TGCGCCAGCAGCTCACAGACTGGGCAGCCCCAGCATTTT. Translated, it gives CASSSQTGQPQHF. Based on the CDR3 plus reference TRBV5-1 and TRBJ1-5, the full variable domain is KAGVTQTPRYLIKTRGQQVTLSCSPISGHRSVSWYQQTPGQGLQFLFEYFSETQRNKGNFPGRFSGRQFSNSRSEMNVSTLELGDSALYLCASSSQTGQPQHFGDGTRLSIL.

The CDR3 is CASSEETGSTYNEQFF. The CDR3 DNA reads TGTGCCAGCAGTGAAGAGACAGGGTCTACCTACAATGAGCAGTTCTTC. This chain links TRBV2 with TRBJ2-1; 7 bases match TRBD1. The CDR3 contains 16 residues. Germline V gene lookup returns CDR1 SNHLY and CDR2 FYNNEI. Losses at the gene ends were 1 base for V and 2 bases for J; bases not matched to a gene: 5.

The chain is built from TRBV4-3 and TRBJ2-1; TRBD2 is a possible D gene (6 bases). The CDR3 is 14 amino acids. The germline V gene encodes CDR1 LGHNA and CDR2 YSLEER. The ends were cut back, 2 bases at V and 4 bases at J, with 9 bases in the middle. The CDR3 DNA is TGCGCCAGCAGCCAACTGGGACTTTACAATGAGCAGTTCTTC. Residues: CASSQLGLYNEQFF.

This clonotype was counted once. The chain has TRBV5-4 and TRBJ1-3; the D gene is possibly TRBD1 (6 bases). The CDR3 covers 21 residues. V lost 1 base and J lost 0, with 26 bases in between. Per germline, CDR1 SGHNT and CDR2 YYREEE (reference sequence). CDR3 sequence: CASSLLAWGQTSSFSGNTIYF. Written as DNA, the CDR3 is TGTGCCAGCAGCTTGCTGGCATGGGGACAAACCTCTTCTTTCTCTGGAAACACCATATATTTT.

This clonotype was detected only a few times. CDR3 loop: CASSTGLDAYEQYF. The CDR3 DNA follows: TGTGCCAGCAGCACGGGACTTGATGCCTACGAGCAGTACTTC. The V and J genes are TRBV5-4 and TRBJ2-7, with D maybe TRBD2 (6 bases). The CDR3 covers 14 residues. Germline-derived CDR1 and CDR2 are SGHNT and YYREEE (reference sequence). Trimming took off 4 bases at V and 2 bases at J, with 13 bases between the two ends.

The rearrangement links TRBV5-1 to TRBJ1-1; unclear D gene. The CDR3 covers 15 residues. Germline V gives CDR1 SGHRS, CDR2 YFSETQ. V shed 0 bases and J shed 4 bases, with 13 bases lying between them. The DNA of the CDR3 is TGCGCCAGCAGCTTGGAGGGCACGGTAGGCACTGAAGCTTTCTTT. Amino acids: CASSLEGTVGTEAFF.

The CDR3 protein is CASSIVTGGGEQFF. CDR3 nucleotides: TGTGCCAGTAGTATAGTTACAGGGGGCGGGGAGCAGTTCTTC. The rearrangement joins TRBV19 to TRBJ2-1; 9 nucleotides agree with TRBD1. CDR1 is LNHDA and CDR2 is SQIVND in the germline V gene (reference sequence). V trimming: 1 base; J trimming: 10 bases; junction bases outside the gene matches: 5. The CDR3 has 14 residues. Using reference TRBV19 and TRBJ2-1 for the parts outside the CDR3, the full variable domain is DGGITQSPKYLFRKEGQNVTLSCEQNLNHDAMYWYRQDPGQGLRLIYYSQIVNDFQKGDIAEGYSVSREKKESFPLTVTSAQKNPTAFYLCASSIVTGGGEQFFGPGTRLTVL.

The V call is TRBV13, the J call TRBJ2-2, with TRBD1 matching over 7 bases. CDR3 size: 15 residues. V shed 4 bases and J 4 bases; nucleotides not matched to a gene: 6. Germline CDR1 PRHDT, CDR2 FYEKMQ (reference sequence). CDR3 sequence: CASSSEQGRTGELFF. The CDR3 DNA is TGTGCCAGCAGCTCGGAACAGGGGCGCACCGGGGAGCTGTTTTTT.

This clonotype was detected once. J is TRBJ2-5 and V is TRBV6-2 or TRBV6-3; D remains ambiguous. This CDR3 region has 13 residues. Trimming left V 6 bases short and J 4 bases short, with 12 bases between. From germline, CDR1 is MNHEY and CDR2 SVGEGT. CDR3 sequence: CASSPLGPETQYF. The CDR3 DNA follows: TGTGCCAGCAGCCCGTTGGGCCCAGAGACCCAGTACTTC.

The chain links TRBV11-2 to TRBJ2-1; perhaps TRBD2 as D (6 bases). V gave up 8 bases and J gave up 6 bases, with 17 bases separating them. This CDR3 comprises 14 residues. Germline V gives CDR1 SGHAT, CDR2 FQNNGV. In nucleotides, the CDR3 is TGTGCCAGCTCAAGGGTTAGCGGACCCAATGAGCAGTTCTTC. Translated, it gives CASSRVSGPNEQFF.

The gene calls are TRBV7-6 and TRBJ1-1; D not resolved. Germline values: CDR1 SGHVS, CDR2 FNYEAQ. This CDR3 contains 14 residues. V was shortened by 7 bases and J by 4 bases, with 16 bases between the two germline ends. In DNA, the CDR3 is TGTGCCAGCACGCCCGGCGGCGGGAGCACTGAAGCTTTCTTT. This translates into CASTPGGGSTEAFF. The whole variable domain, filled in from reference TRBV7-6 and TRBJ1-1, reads GAGVSQSPRYKVTKRGQDVALRCDPISGHVSLYWYRQALGQGPEFLTYFNYEAQQDKSGLPNDRFSAERPEGSISTLTIQRTEQRDSAMYRCASTPGGGSTEAFFGQGTRLTVV.

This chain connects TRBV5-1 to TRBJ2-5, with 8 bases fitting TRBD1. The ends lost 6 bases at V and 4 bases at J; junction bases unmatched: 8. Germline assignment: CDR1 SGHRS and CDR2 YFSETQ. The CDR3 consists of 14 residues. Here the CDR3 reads CASTAQGGRETQYF. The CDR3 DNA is TGCGCCAGCACTGCACAGGGGGGTCGAGAGACCCAGTACTTC.

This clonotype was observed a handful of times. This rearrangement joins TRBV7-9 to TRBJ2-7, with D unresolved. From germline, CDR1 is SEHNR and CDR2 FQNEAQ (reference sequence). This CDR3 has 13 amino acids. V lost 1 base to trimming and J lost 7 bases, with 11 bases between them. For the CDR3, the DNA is TGTGCCAGCAGCTTAGACGGATTTTGGGAGCAGTACTTC. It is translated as CASSLDGFWEQYF. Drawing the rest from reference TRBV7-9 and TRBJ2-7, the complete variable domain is DTGVSQNPRHKITKRGQNVTFRCDPISEHNRLYWYRQTLGQGPEFLTYFQNEAQLEKSRLLSDRFSAERPKGSFSTLEIQRTEQGDSAMYLCASSLDGFWEQYFGPGTRLTVT.

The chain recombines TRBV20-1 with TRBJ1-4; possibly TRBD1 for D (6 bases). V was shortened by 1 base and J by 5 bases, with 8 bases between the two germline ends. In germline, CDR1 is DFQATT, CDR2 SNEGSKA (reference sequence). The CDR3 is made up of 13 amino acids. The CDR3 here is CSARGTENEKLFF. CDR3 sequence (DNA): TGCAGTGCTAGAGGGACAGAGAATGAAAAACTGTTTTTT.

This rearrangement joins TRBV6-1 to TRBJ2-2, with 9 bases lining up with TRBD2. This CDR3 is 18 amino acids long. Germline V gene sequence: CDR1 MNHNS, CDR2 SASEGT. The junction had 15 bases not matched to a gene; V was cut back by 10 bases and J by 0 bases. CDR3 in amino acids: CATTTELAGTANTGELFF. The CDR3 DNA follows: TGTGCCACCACGACAGAGCTAGCGGGAACAGCGAACACCGGGGAGCTGTTTTTT.

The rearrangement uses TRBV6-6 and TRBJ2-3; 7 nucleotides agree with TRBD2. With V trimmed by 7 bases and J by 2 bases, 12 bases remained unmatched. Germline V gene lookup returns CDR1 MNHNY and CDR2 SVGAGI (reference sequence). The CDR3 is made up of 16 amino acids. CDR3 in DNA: TGTGCCAGCAAGCTAGCGGCGACCACATCCACAGATACGCAGTATTTT. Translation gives CASKLAATTSTDTQYF.

CDR3 bases: TGTGCCAGTAGTATCTGGACTAGCGACGAGCAGTACTTC. It yields the protein CASSIWTSDEQYF. The chain links TRBV19 to TRBJ2-7, with TRBD2 matching over 9 bases. V dropped 3 bases and J dropped 5; count of bases not matched to a gene: 2. CDR1 is LNHDA, CDR2 SQIVND, per germline (reference sequence). The CDR3 sequence is 13 residues long.

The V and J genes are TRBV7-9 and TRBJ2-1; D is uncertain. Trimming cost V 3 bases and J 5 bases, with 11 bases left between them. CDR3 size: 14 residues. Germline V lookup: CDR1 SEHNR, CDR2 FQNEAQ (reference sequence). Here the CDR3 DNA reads TGTGCCAGCAGCTTTATTGGCAGAGACAATGAGCAGTTCTTC. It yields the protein CASSFIGRDNEQFF.

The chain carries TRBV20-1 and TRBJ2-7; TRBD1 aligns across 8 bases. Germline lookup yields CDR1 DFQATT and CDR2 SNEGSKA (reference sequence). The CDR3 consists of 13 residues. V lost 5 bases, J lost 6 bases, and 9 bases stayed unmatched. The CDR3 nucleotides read TGCAGTGCTTCCGGGACAGGTACCTTCGAGCAGTACTTC. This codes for CSASGTGTFEQYF.

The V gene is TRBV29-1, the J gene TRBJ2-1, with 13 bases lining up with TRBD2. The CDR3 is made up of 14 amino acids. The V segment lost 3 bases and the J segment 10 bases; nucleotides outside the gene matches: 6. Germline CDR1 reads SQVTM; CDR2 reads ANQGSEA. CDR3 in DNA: TGCAGCGTTGAGGGACTAGCGGGGTGGGGCGAGCAGTTCTTC. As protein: CSVEGLAGWGEQFF.